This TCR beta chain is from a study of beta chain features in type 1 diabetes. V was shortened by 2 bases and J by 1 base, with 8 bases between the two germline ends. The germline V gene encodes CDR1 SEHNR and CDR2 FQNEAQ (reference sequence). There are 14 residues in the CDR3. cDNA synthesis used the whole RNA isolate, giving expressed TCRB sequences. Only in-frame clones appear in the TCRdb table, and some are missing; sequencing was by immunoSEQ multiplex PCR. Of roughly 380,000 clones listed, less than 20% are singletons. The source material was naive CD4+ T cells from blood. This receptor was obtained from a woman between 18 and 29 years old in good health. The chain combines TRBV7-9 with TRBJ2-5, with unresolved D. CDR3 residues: CASSLMTSQETQYF. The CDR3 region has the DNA TGTGCCAGCAGCTTAATGACAAGCCAAGAGACCCAGTACTTC.